This entry lists 15 T cell receptor beta chains sequenced from one sample in a study of blood T cells in healthy people across ages. A sample-barcoded 5' primer and a J-beta primer mix were used in a second PCR of about 7 to 12 cycles. TCRdb called the 5' RACE reads again in MiXCR, with one record for every CDR3 protein. The sample holds about 620,000 distinct CDR3 sequences, over 40% seen once. The sample was blood. The receptors were sampled from a woman of 80 years or more in good health.

This clonotype has just a few counts. The V and J genes are TRBV28 and TRBJ1-6; D might be TRBD1 (5 bases). Germline V lookup: CDR1 MDHEN, CDR2 SYDVKM. V was pared by 4 bases and J by 3 bases, with 13 bases between. The length of the CDR3 is 16 residues. This CDR3 reads CASSYLGASYNSPLHF. The CDR3 coding sequence is TGTGCCAGCAGTTATCTTGGGGCTAGCTATAATTCACCCCTCCACTTT.

The chain is built from TRBV5-8 and TRBJ1-2, with D uncertain. CDR1 SGHTS and CDR2 YDEGEE come from the germline V gene. V dropped 0 bases and J dropped 2 bases, with 14 bases sitting between them. The length of the CDR3 is 16 residues. In DNA, the CDR3 is TGTGCCAGCAGCTTGGCGGCTCCGCGATTGAACTATGGCTACACCTTC. It specifies CASSLAAPRLNYGYTF.

This clonotype was detected once. The rearrangement uses TRBV30 and TRBJ2-3; no clear D. The CDR3 spans 16 residues. Germline V gene data show CDR1 as GTSNPN and CDR2 as SVGIG (reference sequence). With 2 bases removed from V and 3 bases from J, the gap between germline ends came to 18 bases. For the CDR3, the DNA is TGTGCCTGGAGTCGAAACATCCGAGTAGCTACAGATACGCAGTATTTT. Encoded protein: CAWSRNIRVATDTQYF.

Concerning this clonotype: The germline gene is not matched at one end of the junction; a read error may be the cause. V gene TRBV7-2 combines with J gene TRBJ2-1, with TRBD2 matching 12 bases. The CDR3 runs to 16 residues. Germline CDR1 and CDR2: SGHTA and FQGNSA. This chain's CDR3 is CASTLGRGLAGNEQFF. DNA of the CDR3: TGTGCCAGCACCCTCGGGCGGGGACTAGCGGGTAATGAACAGTTCTTC.

The chain couples TRBV7-7 to TRBJ2-1; 7 bases align to TRBD2. With 3 bases clipped from V and 13 bases from J, the junction kept 6 bases outside the gene matches. The germline V gene has CDR1 SSHAT and CDR2 FNYEAQ (reference sequence). The CDR3 consists of 12 residues. The CDR3 sequence is CASSLSGGPQFF. The CDR3 bases are TGTGCCAGCAGCTTGTCGGGAGGTCCTCAGTTCTTC.

The genes are TRBV29-1 and TRBJ2-7; 8 nucleotides agree with TRBD1. Germline V lookup: CDR1 SQVTM, CDR2 ANQGSEA. The length of the CDR3 is 13 residues. V dropped 6 bases and J dropped 3; count of bases not matched to a gene: 7. In nucleotides, the CDR3 is TGCAGCGTCGGACAGGGAGGTTTCTACGAGCAGTACTTC. Amino acids: CSVGQGGFYEQYF.

V gene TRBV28 combines with J gene TRBJ2-3; 8 nucleotides align to TRBD2. Germline assignment: CDR1 MDHEN and CDR2 SYDVKM. CDR3 length equals 18 residues. V lost 6 bases, J lost 0 bases, and 14 bases stayed unmatched. CDR3 residues: CASSLSPGLGSSTDTQYF. CDR3 nucleotide sequence: TGTGCCAGCAGCCTCTCTCCGGGACTAGGTTCTAGCACAGATACGCAGTATTTT.

CDR3 sequence (DNA): TGTGCCAGCAGCGTCCGTTGGACAGATACGCAGTATTTT. As protein: CASSVRWTDTQYF. The gene calls are TRBV9 and TRBJ2-3; D not resolved. Trimming cost V 2 bases and J 3 bases, with 7 bases left between them. The length of the CDR3 is 13 residues. Per the germline V gene, CDR1 is SGDLS and CDR2 is YYNGEE.

In its sample, this clonotype was seen many times. Written as DNA, the CDR3 is TGTGCCTGGAGTGTAGGCCCAGATACGCAGTATTTT. As protein: CAWSVGPDTQYF. V is TRBV30 and J is TRBJ2-3; D call uncertain. The CDR3 contains 12 residues. Germline V gives CDR1 GTSNPN, CDR2 SVGIG (reference sequence). Trimming shortened V by 0 bases and J by 4 bases, and 5 bases separated the two germline ends.

This clonotype was counted a few times. The chain combines TRBV5-1 with TRBJ1-1, with 7 positions matching TRBD1. Germline loops: CDR1 SGHRS, CDR2 YFSETQ. V trimming: 0 bases; J trimming: 11 bases; junction bases outside the gene matches: 16. The CDR3 contains 16 residues. CDR3 loop: CASSLALMGDSTRAFF. CDR3 nucleotides: TGCGCCAGCAGCTTGGCCCTAATGGGGGACAGCACTAGGGCTTTCTTT. Drawing the rest from reference TRBV5-1 and TRBJ1-1, the complete variable domain is KAGVTQTPRYLIKTRGQQVTLSCSPISGHRSVSWYQQTPGQGLQFLFEYFSETQRNKGNFPGRFSGRQFSNSRSEMNVSTLELGDSALYLCASSLALMGDSTRAFFGQGTRLTVV.

This clonotype was recorded at least ten times. The CDR3 nucleotides read TGTGCCAGCAGTCGTATAGCCACTAATGAAAAACTGTTTTTT. This gives the protein CASSRIATNEKLFF. This chain uses TRBV9 with TRBJ1-4, with unresolved D. This CDR3 comprises 14 residues. V was trimmed by 5 bases and J by 2 bases, leaving 10 bases between them. Germline CDR1 and CDR2: SGDLS and YYNGEE. The full variable domain, rest sourced from reference TRBV9 and TRBJ1-4, is DSGVTQTPKHLITATGQRVTLRCSPRSGDLSVYWYQQSLDQGLQFLIQYYNGEERAKGNILERFSAQQFPDLHSELNLSSLELGDSALYFCASSRIATNEKLFFGSGTQLSVL.

The CDR3 sequence: CASSQVTGESTGELFF. The CDR3, as DNA: TGTGCCAGCAGCCAAGTCACTGGAGAGAGCACCGGGGAGCTGTTTTTT. V is TRBV3-1 and J is TRBJ2-2; D is unclear. The germline CDR1 and CDR2 sequences are LGHDT and YNNKEL (reference sequence). The CDR3 has 16 residues. Trimming removed 1 base at V and 4 bases at J, with 13 bases between.

The table lists this clonotype with many counts. The V and J genes are TRBV29-1 and TRBJ2-5, with D perhaps TRBD1 (6 bases). V dropped 7 bases and J dropped 4 bases, with 13 bases sitting between them. This CDR3 is built from 12 residues. Germline V CDR1 and CDR2: SQVTM, ANQGSEA. This CDR3 is CSATRGSETQYF. In DNA, the CDR3 is TGCAGCGCTACCAGGGGATCAGAGACCCAGTACTTC. Full variable domain (remainder filled in from reference TRBV29-1 and TRBJ2-5): SAVISQKPSRDICQRGTSLTIQCQVDSQVTMMFWYRQQPGQSLTLIATANQGSEATYESGFVIDKFPISRPNLTFSTLTVSNMSPEDSSIYLCSATRGSETQYFGPGTRLLVL.

Concerning this clonotype: One end of the junction is discordant with germline, which a read error may explain. The CDR3 sequence: CASSVAGYYNEQYF. CDR3 bases: TGTGCCAGCAGCGTAGCGGGGTACTACAATGAGCAGTACTTC. The gene calls are TRBV7-2 and TRBJ2-1; 8 bases line up with TRBD2. The J call is in doubt because the DNA end fits TRBJ2-7 better. Germline CDR1 reads SGHTA; CDR2 reads FQGNSA. The CDR3 has 14 amino acids.

This clonotype was counted at least ten times. The chain has TRBV10-3 and TRBJ2-7, with unresolved D. The germline CDR1 and CDR2 sequences are ENHRY and SYGVKD. The CDR3 sequence is 11 residues long. V dropped 4 bases and J dropped 5 bases, with 6 bases sitting between them. The DNA for the CDR3 is TGTGCCATCAGTGCCGCCCACGAGCAGTACTTC. Translated: CAISAAHEQYF.